This passage covers 28 T cell receptor beta chains from one sample sequenced in a study of T cells in Graves' hyperthyroidism and ophthalmopathy (dated by TCRdb to between 2018 and 2021). Receptor libraries were prepared by multiplex PCR. Data came from an Illumina HiSeq 2000. The TCR beta CDR3 regions were amplified from RNA transcripts. For the first round of RT-PCR on the TCR CDR3, the HTBI primer set was used together with the Qiagen OneStep RT-PCR kit. Using fastp trimming at Q25 and MiXCR clonotype assembly, TCRdb reanalyzed the public sequencing data and kept in-frame beta chains. CDR3 protein duplicates are merged, each entry listing the most common genes and DNA. In all, the sample holds approximately 350,000 distinct CDR3 sequences, and roughly 15% of those were seen once. The top ten hold about 20% of the sample. Sample: blood. The receptor set was obtained from an older woman with Graves' ophthalmopathy.

The chain employs TRBV7-9 and TRBJ2-2; D possibly corresponds to TRBD1 (6 bases). This CDR3 comprises 13 residues. Germline V gene data show CDR1 as SEHNR and CDR2 as FQNEAQ (reference sequence). V lost 5 bases and J 7 bases, leaving 11 bases between the germline ends. Here the CDR3 reads CASSAQGGGELFF. The CDR3 nucleotides read TGTGCCAGCAGCGCACAGGGTGGCGGGGAGCTGTTTTTT. The full variable domain, with the rest looked up from reference TRBV7-9 and TRBJ2-2, is DTGVSQNPRHKITKRGQNVTFRCDPISEHNRLYWYRQTLGQGPEFLTYFQNEAQLEKSRLLSDRFSAERPKGSFSTLEIQRTEQGDSAMYLCASSAQGGGELFFGEGSRLTVL.

The table lists this clonotype with many counts. The genes are TRBV5-5 and TRBJ2-7; the D gene is possibly TRBD1 (5 bases). Germline CDR1 reads SGHKS; CDR2 reads YYEKEE (reference sequence). Between the trimmed V and J ends, which lost 0 bases and 0 bases, there was a span of 10 bases. The CDR3 covers 15 residues. The CDR3 loop reads CASSLGGGHSYEQYF. The CDR3 DNA sequence: TGTGCCAGCAGCTTGGGCGGCGGACACTCCTACGAGCAGTACTTC.

This clonotype was counted at least ten times. The chain recombines TRBV3-1 with TRBJ1-1; D gene unclear. The CDR3 is 15 residues long. Trimming removed 2 bases at V and 1 base at J, with 11 bases between. Germline CDR1 reads LGHDT; CDR2 reads YNNKEL (reference sequence). This chain's CDR3 is CASSQRSQANTEAFF. The CDR3 coding sequence is TGTGCCAGCAGCCAACGGTCCCAGGCGAACACTGAAGCTTTCTTT.

This clonotype was seen more than once but under ten times. The DNA for the CDR3 is TGTGCCAGCAGTTTAGATCCGACTAGCGGGACGGACGAGCAGTACTTC. Translation gives CASSLDPTSGTDEQYF. This chain joins TRBV6-2 or TRBV6-3 and TRBJ2-7, with 11 bases lining up with TRBD2. Germline values: CDR1 MNHEY, CDR2 SVGEGT. J gave up 5 bases and V 4 bases, and 10 bases lay outside the gene matches. The CDR3 loop spans 16 amino acids.

This clonotype came up many times. CDR3 DNA: TGTGCCAGCTCACCTAGCGGGAGAAACAATGAGCAGTTCTTC. As protein: CASSPSGRNNEQFF. The V and J genes are TRBV18 and TRBJ2-1, with TRBD2 matching 9 bases. Trimming took 3 bases from V and 5 from J; bases not matched to a gene: 2. The CDR3 is 14 amino acids. CDR1 is KGHSH, CDR2 LQKENI, per germline. Looking up the rest from reference TRBV18 and TRBJ2-1 gives the full variable domain: NAGVMQNPRHLVRRRGQEARLRCSPMKGHSHVYWYRQLPEEGLKFMVYLQKENIIDESGMPKERFSAEFPKEGPSILRIQQVVRGDSAAYFCASSPSGRNNEQFFGPGTRLTVL.

This clonotype has ten or more counts. V and J are TRBV15 and TRBJ2-3, with 7 bases aligning to TRBD2. J gave up 6 bases and V 0 bases, and 9 bases lay outside the gene matches. The CDR3 is made up of 16 amino acids. CDR1 and CDR2 (germline): LNHNV, YYDKDF (reference sequence). The CDR3, as DNA: TGTGCCACCAGCAGAGAAAGGACTAGGCTCTTGGATACGCAGTATTTT. Translated: CATSRERTRLLDTQYF.

This clonotype was observed many times. The chain employs TRBV3-1 and TRBJ2-7; the D is unclear. CDR3 length: 13 amino acids. The ends were cut back, 2 bases at V and 3 bases at J, with 8 bases in the middle. The V gene's germline CDR1 is LGHDT and CDR2 YNNKEL (reference sequence). This CDR3 is CASSQQRLYEQYF. CDR3 in DNA: TGTGCCAGCAGCCAACAGAGACTCTACGAGCAGTACTTC.

This clonotype was seen a handful of times. V usage is TRBV5-1 and J usage is TRBJ2-6, with D tentatively TRBD1 (6 bases). Trimming shortened V by 1 base and J by 2 bases, and 10 bases separated the two germline ends. CDR1 and CDR2 from the germline V gene are SGHRS and YFSETQ. This CDR3 contains 16 residues. The CDR3 loop reads CASSLSHRAGANVLTF. CDR3 coding DNA: TGCGCCAGCAGCTTGAGCCACAGGGCTGGGGCCAACGTCCTGACTTTC.

This clonotype was observed many times. CDR3 loop: CASSTLSGRAYNEQFF. The CDR3 DNA reads TGTGCCAGCAGCACTCTAAGCGGGAGGGCCTACAATGAGCAGTTCTTC. The V call is TRBV7-6, the J call TRBJ2-1, with 10 bases lining up with TRBD2. The ends lost 5 bases at V and 2 bases at J; junction bases unmatched: 6. Germline-derived CDR1 and CDR2 are SGHVS and FNYEAQ. The CDR3 has 16 residues.

This clonotype was seen repeatedly, ten times or more. This sequence joins TRBV28 and TRBJ2-7; D gene uncertain. The CDR3 sequence is 14 residues long. Between the trimmed V and J ends, which lost 5 bases and 5 bases, there was a span of 16 bases. Germline-derived CDR1 and CDR2 are MDHEN and SYDVKM. CDR3 residues: CASSPLVSSHEQYF. DNA of the CDR3: TGTGCCAGCAGTCCCTTGGTATCTTCCCACGAGCAGTACTTC.

The rearrangement joins TRBV25-1 to TRBJ2-7; 7 bases line up with TRBD1. Germline CDR1 reads MGHDK; CDR2 reads SYGVNS. Trimming cost V 5 bases and J 5 bases; bases outside gene matches: 6. The CDR3 totals 13 residues. CDR3 sequence: CASSRQGRDEQYF. The CDR3 DNA follows: TGTGCCAGCAGTAGACAGGGACGCGACGAGCAGTACTTC.

This clonotype was seen once. V is TRBV9 and J is TRBJ2-7; 15 bases match TRBD2. In germline, CDR1 is SGDLS, CDR2 YYNGEE. V shed 3 bases and J 4 bases; nucleotides not matched to a gene: 8. The CDR3 totals 17 residues. Written as DNA, the CDR3 is TGTGCCAGCAGCGAGGGTGGAGGACTAGCGGGAGGGTACGAGCAGTACTTC. Amino acid sequence: CASSEGGGLAGGYEQYF.

This clonotype was recorded at least ten times. This chain uses TRBV3-1 with TRBJ2-3, with TRBD2 matching over 9 bases. The CDR3 extends over 16 amino acids. CDR1 and CDR2 from the germline V gene are LGHDT and YNNKEL (reference sequence). Trimming at V came to 1 base and at J to 0 bases, leaving 2 bases not matched to a gene. This CDR3 is CASSQGLAASTDTQYF. CDR3 DNA: TGTGCCAGCAGCCAAGGACTAGCGGCTAGCACAGATACGCAGTATTTT.

This clonotype came up many times. This rearrangement joins TRBV11-3 to TRBJ2-3; either TRBD1 or TRBD2 may supply D (5 bases each). The CDR3 extends over 13 amino acids. The germline gives CDR1 SGHNT, CDR2 YENEEA. V was cut by 6 bases and J by 4 bases, with 11 bases left in between. CDR3 protein: CASSGTSPDTQYF. For the CDR3, the DNA is TGTGCCAGCAGTGGGACCAGCCCAGATACGCAGTATTTT.

This clonotype was seen many times. This chain joins TRBV7-9 and TRBJ2-5, with TRBD2 as a possible D gene (7 bases). The V and J ends lost 4 bases and 4 bases respectively, with 16 bases between them. Germline V gene sequence: CDR1 SEHNR, CDR2 FQNEAQ (reference sequence). The CDR3 is 15 amino acids. The CDR3 DNA follows: TGTGCCAGCAGCTCCTCCGCGGGGGCCGGAGAGACCCAGTACTTC. Its protein is CASSSSAGAGETQYF.

The V and J genes are TRBV20-1 and TRBJ1-4; the D gene is possibly TRBD1 (6 bases). This CDR3 contains 15 residues. Germline-derived CDR1 and CDR2 are DFQATT and SNEGSKA (reference sequence). Trimming took off 0 bases at V and 7 bases at J, with 15 bases between the two ends. The CDR3 is CSARDLGGAGEKLFF. Written as DNA, the CDR3 is TGCAGTGCTAGAGATCTTGGGGGGGCCGGTGAAAAACTGTTTTTT.

Many counts were recorded for this clonotype. V gene TRBV18 combines with J gene TRBJ2-7; TRBD1 agrees at 10 bases. The CDR3 contains 15 residues. The V and J ends lost 3 bases and 5 bases, in that order; junction bases with no gene match: 7. The germline V gene encodes CDR1 KGHSH and CDR2 LQKENI. CDR3 DNA: TGTGCCAGCTCACCGTGGGACAGGGGTTTCGACGAGCAGTACTTC. Protein sequence: CASSPWDRGFDEQYF. Filled out from reference TRBV18 and TRBJ2-7, the complete variable domain reads NAGVMQNPRHLVRRRGQEARLRCSPMKGHSHVYWYRQLPEEGLKFMVYLQKENIIDESGMPKERFSAEFPKEGPSILRIQQVVRGDSAAYFCASSPWDRGFDEQYFGPGTRLTVT.

This clonotype was recorded many times. V usage is TRBV10-1 and J usage is TRBJ2-2; D possibly uses TRBD1 or TRBD2 (6 bases each). Germline loops: CDR1 WNHNN, CDR2 SYGVQD (reference sequence). Between the trimmed V and J ends, which lost 0 bases and 5 bases, there was a span of 13 bases. The CDR3 totals 16 residues. CDR3 DNA sequence: TGCGCCAGCAGTGAGTCGGGAAGGGGGAGGACCGGGGAGCTGTTTTTT. It encodes CASSESGRGRTGELFF.

This clonotype was seen ten or more times. J is TRBJ2-2 and V is TRBV6-1; the D gene is possibly TRBD1 (5 bases). Germline CDR1 is MNHNS and CDR2 is SASEGT. This CDR3 is 14 amino acids long. V was clipped by 3 bases and J by 3 bases, with 8 bases between them. CDR3 nucleotides: TGTGCCAGCAGTGAGGGGCGTCACACCGGGGAGCTGTTTTTT. Translated: CASSEGRHTGELFF.

There are many counts of this clonotype. The rearrangement links TRBV6-1 to TRBJ2-1; D uncertain. V dropped 2 bases and J dropped 0 bases, with 5 bases sitting between them. This CDR3 contains 14 residues. The germline V gene has CDR1 MNHNS and CDR2 SASEGT. The chain's CDR3 is CASSEISSYNEQFF. The CDR3 nucleotides read TGTGCCAGCAGTGAAATCAGCTCCTACAATGAGCAGTTCTTC.

At least ten counts were recorded for this clonotype. The rearrangement uses TRBV10-2 and TRBJ1-2; TRBD1 might be the D (6 bases). The germline V gene has CDR1 WSHSY and CDR2 SAAADI. Trimming cost V 0 bases and J 2 bases, with 13 bases left between them. CDR3 length: 16 amino acids. This chain's CDR3 is CASSESVGTGNYGYTF. CDR3 coding DNA: TGCGCCAGCAGTGAGTCGGTCGGAACAGGGAACTATGGCTACACCTTC.

The rearrangement joins TRBV24-1 to TRBJ2-1; D is unclear. Germline CDR1 and CDR2: KGHDR and SFDVKD. V was cut by 5 bases and J by 0 bases, with 4 bases left in between. The CDR3 length is 13 residues. The CDR3 coding sequence is TGTGCCACCAGTGCGTACTCCTACAATGAGCAGTTCTTC. Translating gives CATSAYSYNEQFF.

The chain couples TRBV4-2 to TRBJ2-3, with TRBD2 matching over 14 bases. The germline gives CDR1 LGHNA, CDR2 YNFKEQ. V gave up 4 bases and J gave up 3 bases; unmatched junction bases: 21. The CDR3 has 22 residues. The CDR3 reads CASSPKLQAGTSGSGMTDTQYF. The CDR3 coding sequence is TGTGCCAGCAGCCCCAAGTTACAGGCCGGGACTAGCGGGAGCGGAATGACAGATACGCAGTATTTT.

This clonotype was seen ten or more times. J is TRBJ2-5 and V is TRBV6-1, with D hard to call. V lost 6 bases to trimming and J lost 0 bases, with 11 bases between them. The CDR3 sequence is 14 residues long. The germline gives CDR1 MNHNS, CDR2 SASEGT. CDR3 sequence (DNA): TGTGCCAGCAGGGACGGCGGTAACCAAGAGACCCAGTACTTC. Amino acids: CASRDGGNQETQYF.

This clonotype was seen ten or more times. The CDR3 bases are TGTGCCAGCAGCTCACCGGGACAGCTCGGCACTGAAGCTTTCTTT. It specifies CASSSPGQLGTEAFF. The rearrangement uses TRBV11-1 and TRBJ1-1; 7 bases align to TRBD1. Trimming cost V 4 bases and J 4 bases; bases outside gene matches: 9. Per the germline V gene, CDR1 is SGHAT and CDR2 is FQDESV (reference sequence). The CDR3 spans 15 residues.

This clonotype has just a few counts. The J gene is TRBJ2-7, the V gene TRBV25-1; 8 bases are a match to TRBD2. The germline gives CDR1 MGHDK, CDR2 SYGVNS. The V segment lost 3 bases and the J segment 1 base; nucleotides outside the gene matches: 5. This CDR3 is 15 amino acids long. The CDR3 sequence is CASSEDIAGSYEQYF. CDR3 in DNA: TGTGCCAGCAGTGAGGACATAGCGGGATCCTACGAGCAGTACTTC.

This clonotype was seen more than once but under ten times. CDR3 region: CASSQQLGGGKTQYF. CDR3 DNA: TGTGCCAGCAGCCAGCAATTGGGGGGGGGAAAGACCCAGTACTTC. The gene calls are TRBV2 and TRBJ2-5; 7 nucleotides match TRBD2. The J segment lost 6 bases and the V segment lost 6 bases, leaving 13 bases of the junction unmatched. The CDR3 spans 15 residues. Germline CDR1 reads SNHLY; CDR2 reads FYNNEI.

This clonotype appeared a few times. CDR3 residues: CASSSTQGTQYF. The DNA of the CDR3 is TGTGCCAGCAGTTCTACCCAGGGGACCCAGTACTTC. The V gene is TRBV28, the J gene TRBJ2-5; D possibly corresponds to TRBD1 (5 bases). Trimming left V 4 bases short and J 7 bases short, with 10 bases between. Germline CDR1 is MDHEN and CDR2 is SYDVKM. The CDR3 has 12 residues. Together with reference TRBV28 and TRBJ2-5, the CDR3 gives the full variable domain: DVKVTQSSRYLVKRTGEKVFLECVQDMDHENMFWYRQDPGLGLRLIYFSYDVKMKEKGDIPEGYSVSREKKERFSLILESASTNQTSMYLCASSSTQGTQYFGPGTRLLVL.